This TCR beta chain was identified during a study of PD-L1 blockade in urothelial cancer. Study-wide background: Atezolizumab at 1,200 mg intravenously every 3 weeks was started by patients around 2014. Between 0 and 3 chemotherapy regimens preceded treatment for each patient. Samples came from 3 weeks, at the second dose, and 6 weeks into treatment.

Using immunoSEQ multiplex PCR, the repertoire was profiled, and TCRdb retains in-frame clones only, with some absent. The table records 75,000 to 100,000 clones, around four fifths of them present only once. This CDR3 is 11 amino acids long. Germline CDR1 MNHEY, CDR2 SMNVEV (reference sequence). The germline V and J ends were trimmed by 4 bases and 3 bases, with 4 bases remaining between them. Time point meaning: peripheral blood 6 weeks after treatment start. Diagnoses among patients were locally advanced or metastatic urothelial carcinoma. Sequencing used PBMCs, obtained around atezolizumab (anti-PD-L1) treatment. The chain combines TRBV27 with TRBJ2-7; unclear D gene. This clonotype was sampled from a man aged 70 or older with urothelial cancer. The CDR3 reads CASSSVYEQYF. The CDR3 coding sequence is TGTGCCAGCAGTTCCGTCTACGAGCAGTACTTC.